This is a list of T cell receptor beta chains from one sample in a study of CD8+ T cells in alopecia areata. Repertoires were generated with immunoSEQ multiplex PCR, while TCRdb's copy carries only in-frame clones and drops some. The data contain more than 110,000 clones, 80% to 90% of them seen just once; the ten biggest clones take up 25%. The sequencing here drew on CD8+ T cells sorted from blood, taken at week 4, from a patient treated with tofacitinib. These receptors were obtained from a human donor with alopecia areata. Both conserved end residues are part of each CDR3. A D gene is named only where the DNA matches it firmly. Rows may omit the clone size; those that give it use once, few, many or a size class.

v_gene	j_gene	abundance	d_gene	CDR3nt	CDR3aa
TRBV4-3	TRBJ2-7	NA	NA	TGCGCCAGCAGCCCCTTAGGAGGCGAGCAGTACTTC	CASSPLGGEQYF
TRBV25-1	TRBJ2-7	NA	NA	TGTGCCAGCAGTGCCGGGAGTAGTGTAGTGGACTTC	CASSAGSSVVDF
TRBV6-6	TRBJ2-5	NA	TRBD1	TGTGCCACACTGGGACAGGGGGCCGGTGAGACCCAGTACTTC	CATLGQGAGETQYF
TRBV7-9	TRBJ1-2	NA	TRBD1	TGTGCCGACCGACAGGGAGCGTACCGCTACACCTTC	CADRQGAYRYTF
TRBV6-5	TRBJ1-1	once	NA	TGTGCCAGCAGCCTCCCGGGGGCGGGGGACACTGAAGCTTTCTTT	CASSLPGAGDTEAFF
TRBV6-5	TRBJ1-6	NA	NA	TGTGCCAGCAGTTACTCGCAAAATTCACCCCTCCACTTT	CASSYSQNSPLHF
TRBV29-1	TRBJ2-7	NA	TRBD1	TGCAGCGTTGGCCGGCTGACAGGGACATCCTACGAGCAGTACTTC	CSVGRLTGTSYEQYF
TRBV29-1	TRBJ2-3	NA	TRBD1	TGCAGCGTGGTACAGGGGGCGCGAGCAGACACGCAGTATTTT	CSVVQGARADTQYF
TRBV15	TRBJ2-5	NA	NA	TGTGCCACCAGCAGGTTATCCGGGGGCGGCGAGACCCAGTACTTC	CATSRLSGGGETQYF
TRBV7-9	TRBJ2-7	NA	TRBD2	TGTGCCAGCAGCTGGGGACTAGCGGCCTCCTACGAGCAGTACTTC	CASSWGLAASYEQYF
TRBV19	TRBJ2-2	NA	NA	TGTGCCAGTAAACGGGGTGGGGAGCTGTTTTTT	CASKRGGELFF